The source of this TCR beta chain is a study of PD-L1 blockade in urothelial cancer. Study background: Blood analysis took place 3 weeks (second dose) and 6 weeks after treatment start. Across blood samples, T cells had a median count of approximately 130,000.

The time point denotes: pretreatment peripheral blood. This CDR3 comprises 11 residues. V dropped 7 bases and J dropped 3 bases, with 7 bases sitting between them. CDR1 is SNHLY, CDR2 FYNNEI, per germline. Sequencing used immunoSEQ multiplex PCR; TCRdb keeps in-frame clones, though not all of them. This sample has about 87,000 clones, with roughly 84% found just once. This rearrangement joins TRBV2 to TRBJ2-7; unclear D gene. The sequenced sample was PBMCs, obtained around atezolizumab (anti-PD-L1) treatment. The TCR comes from a man in his fifties or sixties with urothelial cancer. CDR3 DNA sequence: TGTGCCAGCACGGTAAGCTACGAGCAGTACTTC. Translating it yields CASTVSYEQYF.